This is a list of T cell receptor beta chains from one sample in a study of control samples from healthy donors and cancer patients. Here immunoSEQ multiplex PCR was the method, and the copy in TCRdb shows in-frame clones only, minus some. The sample lists around 45,000 clones; 70% to 75% were seen once. Specimen: formalin-fixed, paraffin-embedded tissue. The origin of the receptors is a male donor with melanoma. Each CDR3 is given with its conserved first and last residue. A D gene is named only where the DNA matches it firmly. Only part of the rows carry a size: once, few, many, or a class if the clone is expanded.

j_call	v_call	d_call	clone_size	cdr3_aa	cdr3_nt
TRBJ2-1	TRBV7-3	NA	NA	CASSKGPGIGDEQFF	TGTGCCAGCAGCAAGGGCCCCGGCATAGGAGATGAGCAGTTCTTC
TRBJ2-7	TRBV11-2	TRBD2	NA	CASSLSLGASGNSYEQYF	TGTGCCAGCAGCTTATCCTTGGGTGCTAGCGGGAATAGCTACGAGCAGTACTTC
TRBJ1-1	TRBV19	NA	NA	CASADPLFRLTEAFF	TGTGCCAGCGCAGACCCACTCTTTCGGCTCACTGAAGCTTTCTTT
TRBJ2-7	TRBV19	NA	many	CASSWGDGHYEQYF	TGTGCCAGTAGTTGGGGCGATGGCCACTACGAGCAGTACTTC
TRBJ2-3	TRBV9	NA	NA	CASRVGQTSTDTQYF	TGTGCCAGCAGGGTCGGACAGACTAGCACAGATACGCAGTATTTT
TRBJ2-1	TRBV19	NA	few	CASQRGGGDYTYNEQFF	TGTGCCAGTCAAAGGGGGGGAGGAGACTATACCTACAATGAGCAGTTCTTC
TRBJ2-1	TRBV12-3/TRBV12-4	NA	NA	CASSSQQGNEQFF	TGTGCCAGCAGTTCCCAGCAGGGTAATGAGCAGTTCTTC
TRBJ1-1	TRBV2	NA	once	CASRLQGGNTEAFF	TGTGCCAGCCGACTTCAGGGAGGGAACACTGAAGCTTTCTTT
TRBJ2-7	TRBV5-1	TRBD1	NA	CASSSGQGVSYEQYF	TGCGCCAGCAGCTCGGGACAGGGGGTATCCTACGAGCAGTACTTC
TRBJ2-1	TRBV7-6	NA	NA	CASSLFSPDSYNEQFF	TGTGCCAGCAGCTTATTTTCTCCCGACTCCTACAATGAGCAGTTCTTC
TRBJ1-1	TRBV28	NA	NA	CASSTSGTEAFF	TGTGCCAGCAGTACCTCCGGGACTGAAGCTTTCTTT
TRBJ2-2	TRBV6-5	TRBD2	NA	CASRTSGTNTGELFF	TGTGCCAGCAGGACTAGCGGGACGAACACCGGGGAGCTGTTTTTT
TRBJ1-1	TRBV10-1	NA	NA	CASSKGATGTEAFF	TGCGCCAGCAGTAAAGGGGCGACGGGCACTGAAGCTTTCTTT
TRBJ2-1	TRBV24-1	TRBD2	NA	CATSDPKLSGSGNEQFF	TGTGCCACCAGTGATCCCAAGCTTAGCGGGAGTGGGAATGAGCAGTTCTTC
TRBJ1-4	TRBV24-1	NA	once	CATPPDRTRPALGNEKLFF	TGTGCCACCCCTCCCGACCGGACAAGACCAGCACTAGGAAATGAAAAACTGTTTTTT
TRBJ1-1	TRBV11-2	NA	NA	CASSLGVGPGAFF	TGTGCCAGCAGCTTAGGAGTGGGCCCGGGGGCTTTCTTT
TRBJ1-5	TRBV19	NA	NA	CASSNGQFSQPQHF	TGTGCCAGTAGCAACGGACAGTTCAGTCAGCCCCAGCATTTT
TRBJ2-3	TRBV5-1	NA	few	CASRFGGTDTQYF	TGCGCCAGCCGCTTTGGGGGGACAGATACGCAGTATTTT
TRBJ2-1	TRBV15	TRBD2	NA	CATSRGRGLVYNEQFF	TGTGCCACCAGCCGAGGTAGGGGACTAGTATACAATGAGCAGTTCTTC
TRBJ1-5	TRBV10-3	TRBD1	few	CAIRAATGAGQPQHF	TGTGCCATCAGGGCTGCTACAGGGGCCGGGCAGCCCCAGCATTTT
TRBJ2-4	TRBV11-2	NA	NA	CASSLEIRALGPIQYF	TGTGCCAGCAGCTTAGAGATCAGGGCCCTTGGGCCCATTCAGTACTTC
TRBJ2-1	TRBV5-1	TRBD2	NA	CASRHGLAGGFYNEQFF	TGCGCCAGCAGACATGGACTAGCCGGGGGGTTCTACAATGAGCAGTTCTTC
TRBJ1-1	TRBV27	NA	NA	CASTKWVTGRGTEAFF	TGTGCCAGCACCAAGTGGGTGACAGGTAGAGGGACTGAAGCTTTCTTT
TRBJ2-3	TRBV5-1	TRBD1	NA	CASSPGQGPTDTQYF	TGCGCCAGCAGCCCGGGACAGGGACCCACAGATACGCAGTATTTT